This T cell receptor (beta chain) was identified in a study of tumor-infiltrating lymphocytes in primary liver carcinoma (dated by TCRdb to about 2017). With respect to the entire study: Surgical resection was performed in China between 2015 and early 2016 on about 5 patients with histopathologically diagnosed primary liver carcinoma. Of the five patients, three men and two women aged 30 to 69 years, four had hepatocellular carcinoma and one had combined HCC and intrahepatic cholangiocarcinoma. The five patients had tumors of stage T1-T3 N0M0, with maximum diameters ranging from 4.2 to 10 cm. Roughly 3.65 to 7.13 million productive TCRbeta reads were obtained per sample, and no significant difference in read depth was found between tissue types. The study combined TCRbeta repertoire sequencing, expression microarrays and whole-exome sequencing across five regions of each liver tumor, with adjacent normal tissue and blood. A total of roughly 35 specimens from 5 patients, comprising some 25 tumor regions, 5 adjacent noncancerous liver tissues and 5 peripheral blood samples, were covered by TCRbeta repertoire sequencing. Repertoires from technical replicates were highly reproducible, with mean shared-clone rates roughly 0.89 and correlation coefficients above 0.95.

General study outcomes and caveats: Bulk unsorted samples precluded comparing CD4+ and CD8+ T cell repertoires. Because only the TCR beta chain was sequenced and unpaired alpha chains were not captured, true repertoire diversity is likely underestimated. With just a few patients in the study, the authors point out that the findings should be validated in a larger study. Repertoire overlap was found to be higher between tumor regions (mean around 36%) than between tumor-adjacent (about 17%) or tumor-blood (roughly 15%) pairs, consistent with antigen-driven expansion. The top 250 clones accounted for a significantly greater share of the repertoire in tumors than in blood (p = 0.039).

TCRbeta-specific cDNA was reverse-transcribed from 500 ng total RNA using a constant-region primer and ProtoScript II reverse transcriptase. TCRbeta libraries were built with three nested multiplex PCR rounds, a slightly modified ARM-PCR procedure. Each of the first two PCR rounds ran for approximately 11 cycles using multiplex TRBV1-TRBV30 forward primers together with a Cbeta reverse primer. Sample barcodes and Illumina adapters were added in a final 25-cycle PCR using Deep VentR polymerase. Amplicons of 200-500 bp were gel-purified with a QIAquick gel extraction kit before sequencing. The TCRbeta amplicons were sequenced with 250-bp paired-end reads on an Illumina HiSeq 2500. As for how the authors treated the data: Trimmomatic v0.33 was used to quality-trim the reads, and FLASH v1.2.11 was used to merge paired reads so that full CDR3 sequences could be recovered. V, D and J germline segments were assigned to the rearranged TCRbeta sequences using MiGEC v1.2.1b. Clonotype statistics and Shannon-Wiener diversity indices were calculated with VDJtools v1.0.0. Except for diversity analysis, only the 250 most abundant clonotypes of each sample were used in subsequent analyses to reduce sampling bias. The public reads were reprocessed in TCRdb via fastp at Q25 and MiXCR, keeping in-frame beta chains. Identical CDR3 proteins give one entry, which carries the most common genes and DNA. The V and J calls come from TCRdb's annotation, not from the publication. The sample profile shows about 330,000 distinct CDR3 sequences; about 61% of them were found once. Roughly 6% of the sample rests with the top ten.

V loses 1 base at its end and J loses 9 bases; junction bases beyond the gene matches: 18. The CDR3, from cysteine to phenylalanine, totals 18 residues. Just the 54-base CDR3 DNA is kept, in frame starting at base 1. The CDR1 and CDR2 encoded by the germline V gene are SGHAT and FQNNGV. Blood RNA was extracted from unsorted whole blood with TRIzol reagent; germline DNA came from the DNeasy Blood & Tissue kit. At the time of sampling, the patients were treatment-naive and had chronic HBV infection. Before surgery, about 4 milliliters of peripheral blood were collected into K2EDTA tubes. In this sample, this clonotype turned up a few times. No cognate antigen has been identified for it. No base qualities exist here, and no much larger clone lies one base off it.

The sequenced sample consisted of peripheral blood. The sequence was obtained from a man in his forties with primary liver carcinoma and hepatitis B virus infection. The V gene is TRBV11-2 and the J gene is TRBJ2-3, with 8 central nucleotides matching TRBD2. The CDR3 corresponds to CASSLGSFNTLAALTQYF. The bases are TGTGCCAGCAGCTTAGGTTCTTTTAATACACTAGCGGCCCTGACGCAGTATTTT.